This T cell receptor (beta chain) appears in the sequencing data of a study of blood T cell repertoires in COVID-19. The protocol was immunoSEQ multiplex PCR, while the TCRdb copy is restricted to in-frame clones and leaves out a portion. The data show fewer than 350,000 clones, about nine tenths seen once. Germline CDR1 reads LNHDA; CDR2 reads SQIVND (reference sequence). CDR3 size: 15 residues. Trimming at V came to 6 bases and at J to 7 bases, leaving 6 bases not matched to a gene. Recruits, aged about 18 to 89 years, lived in 24 US areas. Two negative PCRs, clearance, or symptom resolution were required of recovered Cohort 3 donors.

Sample: PBMCs or T cells enriched from blood (not recorded which). The clonotype originates from a man aged 60 to 75 who had recovered from COVID-19. The V and J genes are TRBV19 and TRBJ2-1; TRBD2 aligns across 13 bases. In DNA form, the CDR3 reads TGTGCCAGTAGGACGGGACTAGCGGGACGGAATGAGCAGTTCTTC. Protein: CASRTGLAGRNEQFF.